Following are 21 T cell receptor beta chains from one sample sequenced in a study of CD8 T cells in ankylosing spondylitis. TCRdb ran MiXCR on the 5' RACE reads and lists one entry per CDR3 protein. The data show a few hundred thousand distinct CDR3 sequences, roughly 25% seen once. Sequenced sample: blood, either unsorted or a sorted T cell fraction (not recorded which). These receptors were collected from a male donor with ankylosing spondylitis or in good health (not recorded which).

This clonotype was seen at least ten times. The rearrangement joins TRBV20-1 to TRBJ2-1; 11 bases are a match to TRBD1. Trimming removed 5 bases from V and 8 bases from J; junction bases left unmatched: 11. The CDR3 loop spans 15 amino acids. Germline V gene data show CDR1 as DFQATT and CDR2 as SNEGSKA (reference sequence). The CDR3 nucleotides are TGCAGTGCTCAAACCGGGACAGGGGGTTGGGATGAGCAGTTCTTC. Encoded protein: CSAQTGTGGWDEQFF.

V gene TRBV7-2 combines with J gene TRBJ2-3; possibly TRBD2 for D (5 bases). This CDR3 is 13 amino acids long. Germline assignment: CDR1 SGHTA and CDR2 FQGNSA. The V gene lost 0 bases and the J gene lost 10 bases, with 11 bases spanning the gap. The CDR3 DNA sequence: TGTGCCAGCAGCTTAGCTGAGGAGAGGGCGCAGTATTTT. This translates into CASSLAEERAQYF. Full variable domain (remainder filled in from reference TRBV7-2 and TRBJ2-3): GAGVSQSPSNKVTEKGKDVELRCDPISGHTALYWYRQSLGQGLEFLIYFQGNSAPDKSGLPSDRFSAERTGGSVSTLTIQRTQQEDSAVYLCASSLAEERAQYFGPGTRLTVL.

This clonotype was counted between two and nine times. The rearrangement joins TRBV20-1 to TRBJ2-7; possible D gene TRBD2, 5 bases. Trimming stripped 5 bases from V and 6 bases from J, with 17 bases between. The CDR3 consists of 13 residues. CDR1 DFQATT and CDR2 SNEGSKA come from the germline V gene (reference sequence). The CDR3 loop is CSAGTGKRGEQYF. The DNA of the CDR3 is TGCAGTGCTGGCACCGGGAAACGGGGCGAGCAGTACTTC.

CDR3 DNA sequence: TGCGCCAGCAGCTTGTGGGCGGTGACTGAAGCTTTCTTT. This codes for CASSLWAVTEAFF. The V gene is TRBV5-1, the J gene TRBJ1-1; D is ambiguous. Germline V lookup: CDR1 SGHRS, CDR2 YFSETQ. Trimming left V 1 base short and J 5 bases short, with 9 bases between. This CDR3 has 13 amino acids.

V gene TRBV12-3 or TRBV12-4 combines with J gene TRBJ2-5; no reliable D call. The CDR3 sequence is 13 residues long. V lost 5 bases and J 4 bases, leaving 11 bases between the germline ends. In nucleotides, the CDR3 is TGTGCCAGCAGTCCCCGGGCCAGAGAGACCCAGTACTTC. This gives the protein CASSPRARETQYF.

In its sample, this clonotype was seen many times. The CDR3 spells CSARNHRGTDTQYF. CDR3 nucleotides: TGCAGTGCTAGGAACCACAGGGGCACAGATACGCAGTATTTT. The V call is TRBV20-1, the J call TRBJ2-3; maybe TRBD1 (6 bases). CDR1 and CDR2 (germline): DFQATT, SNEGSKA (reference sequence). The CDR3 totals 14 residues. Trimming cost V 3 bases and J 1 base, with 11 bases left between them.

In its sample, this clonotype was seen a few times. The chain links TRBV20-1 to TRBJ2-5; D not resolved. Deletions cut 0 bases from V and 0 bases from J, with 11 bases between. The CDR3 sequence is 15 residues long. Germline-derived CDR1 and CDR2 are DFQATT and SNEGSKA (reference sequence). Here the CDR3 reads CSARDLGRNQETQYF. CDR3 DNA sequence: TGCAGTGCTAGAGATCTCGGCAGGAACCAAGAGACCCAGTACTTC.

Here the CDR3 DNA reads TGCGCCAGCAGCTTCCTAACGGGGGGGCCAACTGCTGGGGAGCTGTTTTTT. It codes for CASSFLTGGPTAGELFF. The V call is TRBV5-1, the J call TRBJ2-2, with 8 positions matching TRBD2. Germline lookup yields CDR1 SGHRS and CDR2 YFSETQ. The CDR3 is 17 residues long. V gave up 2 bases and J gave up 8 bases; unmatched junction bases: 14.

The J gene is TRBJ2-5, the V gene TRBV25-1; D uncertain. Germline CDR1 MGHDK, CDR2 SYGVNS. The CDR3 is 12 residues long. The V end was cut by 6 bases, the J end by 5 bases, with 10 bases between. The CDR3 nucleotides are TGTGCCAGCAGACGATCCGGGGAGACCCAGTACTTC. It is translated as CASRRSGETQYF.

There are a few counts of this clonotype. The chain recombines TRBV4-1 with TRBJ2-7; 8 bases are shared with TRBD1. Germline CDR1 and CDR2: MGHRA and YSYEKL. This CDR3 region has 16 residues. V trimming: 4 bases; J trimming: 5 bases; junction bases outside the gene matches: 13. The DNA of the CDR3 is TGCGCCAGCAGCCCGACCCTTGGACAGGGATCGCACGAGCAGTACTTC. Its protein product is CASSPTLGQGSHEQYF.

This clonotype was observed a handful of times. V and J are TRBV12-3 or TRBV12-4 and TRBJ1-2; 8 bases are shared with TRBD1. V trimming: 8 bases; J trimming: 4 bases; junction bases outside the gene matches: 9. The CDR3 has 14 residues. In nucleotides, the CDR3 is TGTGCCAGCGGCAAGGGACAGGCTTTCTATGGCTACACCTTC. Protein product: CASGKGQAFYGYTF.

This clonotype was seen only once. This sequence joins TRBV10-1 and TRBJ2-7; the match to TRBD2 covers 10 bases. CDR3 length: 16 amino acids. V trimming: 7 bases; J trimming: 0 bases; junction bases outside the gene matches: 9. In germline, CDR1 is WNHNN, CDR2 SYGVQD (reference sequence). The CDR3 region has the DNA TGCGCCAGCAAGAAATCCGGGACTAGCGCCTCCTACGAGCAGTACTTC. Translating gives CASKKSGTSASYEQYF.

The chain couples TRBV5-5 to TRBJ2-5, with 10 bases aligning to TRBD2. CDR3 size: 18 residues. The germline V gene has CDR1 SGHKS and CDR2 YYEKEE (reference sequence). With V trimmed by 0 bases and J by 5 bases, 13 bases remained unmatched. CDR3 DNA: TGTGCCAGCAGCTTGGGGCCTAGCGGGGGCAGCAGGAGGGAGACCCAGTACTTC. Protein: CASSLGPSGGSRRETQYF.

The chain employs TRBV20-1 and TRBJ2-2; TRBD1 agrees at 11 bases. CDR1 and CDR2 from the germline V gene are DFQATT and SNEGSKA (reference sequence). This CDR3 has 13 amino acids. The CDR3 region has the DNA TGCTCCTCGACGGGACAGGGGGCCGGGGAGCTGTTTTTT. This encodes CSSTGQGAGELFF.

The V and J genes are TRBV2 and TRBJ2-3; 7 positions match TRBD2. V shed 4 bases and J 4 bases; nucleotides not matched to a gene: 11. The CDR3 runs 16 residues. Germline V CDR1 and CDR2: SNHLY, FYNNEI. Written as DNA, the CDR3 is TGTGCCAGCAGTGGGGGCGGGACTACAGCGCCAGATACGCAGTATTTT. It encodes CASSGGGTTAPDTQYF.

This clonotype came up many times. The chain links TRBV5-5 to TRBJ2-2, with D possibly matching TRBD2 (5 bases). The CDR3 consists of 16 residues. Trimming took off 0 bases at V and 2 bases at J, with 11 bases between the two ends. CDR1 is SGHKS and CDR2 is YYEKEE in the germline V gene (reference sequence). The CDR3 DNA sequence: TGTGCCAGCAGCTTGGTCGGTAGCGCCAACACCGGGGAGCTGTTTTTT. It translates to CASSLVGSANTGELFF.

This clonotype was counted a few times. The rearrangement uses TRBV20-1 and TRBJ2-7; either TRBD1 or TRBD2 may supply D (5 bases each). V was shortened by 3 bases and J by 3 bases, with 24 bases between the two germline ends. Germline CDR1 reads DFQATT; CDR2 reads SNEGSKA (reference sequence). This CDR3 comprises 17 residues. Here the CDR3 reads CSARIRDLNRWGYEQYF. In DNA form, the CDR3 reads TGCAGTGCTAGGATTAGGGACCTCAACCGCTGGGGCTACGAGCAGTACTTC.

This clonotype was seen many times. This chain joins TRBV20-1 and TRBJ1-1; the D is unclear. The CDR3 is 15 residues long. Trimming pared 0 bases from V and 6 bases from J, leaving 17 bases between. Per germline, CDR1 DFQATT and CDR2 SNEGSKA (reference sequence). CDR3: CSARDQVLPGPEAFF. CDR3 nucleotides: TGCAGTGCTAGAGATCAGGTCCTCCCGGGTCCTGAAGCTTTCTTT.

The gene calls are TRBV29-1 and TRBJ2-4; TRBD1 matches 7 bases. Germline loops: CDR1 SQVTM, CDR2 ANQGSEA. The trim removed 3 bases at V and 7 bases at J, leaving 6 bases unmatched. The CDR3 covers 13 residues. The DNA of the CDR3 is TGCAGCGTTGAGACAGGGAAGTTGAACATTCAGTACTTC. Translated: CSVETGKLNIQYF. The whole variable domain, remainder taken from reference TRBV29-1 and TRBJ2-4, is SAVISQKPSRDICQRGTSLTIQCQVDSQVTMMFWYRQQPGQSLTLIATANQGSEATYESGFVIDKFPISRPNLTFSTLTVSNMSPEDSSIYLCSVETGKLNIQYFGAGTRLSVL.

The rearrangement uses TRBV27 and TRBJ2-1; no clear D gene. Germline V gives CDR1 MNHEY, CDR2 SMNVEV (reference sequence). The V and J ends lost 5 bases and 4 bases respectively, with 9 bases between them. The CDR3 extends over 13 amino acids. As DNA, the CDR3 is TGTGCCAGCAGTCTAGACGTATACAATGAGCAGTTCTTC. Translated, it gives CASSLDVYNEQFF.

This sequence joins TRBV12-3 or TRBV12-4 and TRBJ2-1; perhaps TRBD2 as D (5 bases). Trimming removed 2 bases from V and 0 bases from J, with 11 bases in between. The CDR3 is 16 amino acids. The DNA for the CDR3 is TGTGCCAGCAGTTTACGGGGTTTTTCCTCCTACAATGAGCAGTTCTTC. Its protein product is CASSLRGFSSYNEQFF.